This entry features one T cell receptor beta chain sequence. Assay used: immunoSEQ multiplex PCR; TCRdb lists only in-frame clones, some missing. The sample includes some 90,000 clones, roughly nine tenths of them seen just once. The record originates from a study of T cell responses to AZD1222 COVID-19 vaccine. Second doses that came at about 4 or about 12 weeks were put together. The clonotype comes from an adult who received the AZD1222 COVID-19 vaccine. The specimen comprised peripheral blood, sampled 28 days after the second AZD1222 dose.

The CDR3 coding sequence is TGTGCCACCAGCAGAGATAAGGCCAGGGGGCTTTCACCCCTCCACTTT. It encodes CATSRDKARGLSPLHF. The J gene is TRBJ1-6, the V gene TRBV15; 8 bases align to TRBD1. Germline CDR1 and CDR2: LNHNV and YYDKDF (reference sequence). Trimming took 0 bases from V and 9 from J; bases not matched to a gene: 7. The CDR3 runs to 16 residues.